The clone carrying this T cell receptor (beta chain) was counted many times. The germline V gene has CDR1 MDHEN and CDR2 SYDVKM. CDR3 length equals 13 residues. V lost 4 bases, J lost 11 bases, and 17 bases lay in between. CDR3 regions were amplified by Arm-PCR using iRepertoire HTBI primers to build TCR beta libraries. Via MiXCR, TCRdb re-called the multiplex PCR reads, giving one row per CDR3 protein. This table has 430,000 or so distinct CDR3 sequences, approximately 22% appearing once. Time point indicated: persistent/refractory GD, antithyroid drugs over 5 years with positive TRAb. Extracted RNA from PBMCs served as the source of the TCR library. The data belong to a study of regulatory T cells in long-lasting Graves disease. Study-level information: Persistent Graves' disease denoted over 5 years of antithyroid drugs plus positive TSH receptor antibodies.

The rearrangement joins TRBV28 to TRBJ2-5; a weak D match, TRBD2 (5 bases). Sequencing was performed on peripheral blood mononuclear cells (PBMCs), taken when the disease was refractory, from a patient treated with antithyroid drugs. This sequence was found in a female donor with Graves disease. In DNA, the CDR3 is TGTGCCAGCAGTTCACGACTGAGCTGGGAGCAGTACTTC. Amino acids: CASSSRLSWEQYF.